These T cell receptor beta chains were read from a single sample in a study of Ad26.COV2.S vaccination and SARS-CoV-2 variants. Libraries were prepared by immunoSEQ multiplex PCR; TCRdb keeps only in-frame clonotypes and omits some of them. The sample has about 350,000 clones, about 88% seen once. The sample was peripheral blood, taken in a trial of Ad26.COV2.S vaccine versus placebo. These receptors were taken from a person aged 18-65 years who received the Ad26.COV2.S COVID-19 vaccine or a placebo. The CDR3 runs from the conserved cysteine through the conserved F or W. A D gene is named only where the DNA matches it firmly. The listing skips clone size in some rows; elsewhere it reads once, few, many or a size class.

>.|.|TRBV19|TRBJ1-2
CASRGLLGPSYGYTF
TGTGCCAGTAGAGGACTTCTAGGGCCAAGTTATGGCTACACCTTC
>TRBD1|.|TRBV5-8|TRBJ1-2
CASSFHRGRVNYGYTF
TGTGCCAGCAGCTTTCACAGGGGGCGCGTGAACTATGGCTACACCTTC
>.|.|TRBV2|TRBJ2-5
CASTIGGEETQYF
TGTGCCAGCACCATTGGGGGAGAAGAGACCCAGTACTTC
>TRBD2|.|TRBV6-2/TRBV6-3|TRBJ2-1
CASSYSGSSGPSNEQFF
TGTGCCAGCAGTTACTCGGGCTCTAGCGGTCCTTCTAATGAGCAGTTCTTC
>TRBD2|.|TRBV7-2|TRBJ2-3
CASSPRTSFYSTDTQYF
TGTGCCAGCAGCCCCAGGACTAGTTTTTATAGCACAGATACGCAGTATTTT
>.|.|TRBV9|TRBJ2-1
CASNLLGGMGNEQFF
TGTGCCAGCAACCTACTCGGGGGCATGGGCAATGAGCAGTTCTTC
>.|.|TRBV19|TRBJ2-2
CASRRDRNTGELFF
TGTGCCAGTCGGAGGGACCGAAACACCGGGGAGCTGTTTTTT
>.|.|TRBV5-5|TRBJ1-6
CASSLGQGNSPLHF
TGTGCCAGCAGCCTGGGACAAGGAAATTCACCCCTCCACTTT
>TRBD1|.|TRBV24-1|TRBJ2-2
CATSDFRDRGRTGELFF
TGTGCCACCAGTGACTTCCGGGACAGGGGGCGAACCGGGGAGCTGTTTTTT
>.|.|TRBV3-1/TRBV3-2|TRBJ2-7
CASSHPDSYEQYF
TGTGCCAGCAGCCATCCCGACAGCTACGAGCAGTACTTC
>.|.|TRBV4-1|TRBJ2-3
CASSQDSRGSSTDTQYF
TGCGCCAGCAGCCAAGATAGTAGGGGTTCTAGCACAGATACGCAGTATTTT
>.|.|TRBV24-1|TRBJ2-1
CATSARDFWNEQFF
TGTGCCACCAGTGCCCGGGACTTTTGGAATGAGCAGTTCTTC
>TRBD1|.|TRBV19|TRBJ1-5
CASSKDRPMNQPQHF
TGTGCCAGTAGTAAGGACAGGCCAATGAATCAGCCCCAGCATTTT
>.|.|TRBV18|TRBJ1-2
CASSPKSEQKIYGYTF
TGTGCCAGCTCACCTAAAAGTGAACAGAAAATTTATGGCTACACCTTC
>.|.|TRBV7-2|TRBJ1-4
CASSPQPAYRDQGWEKLFF
TGTGCCAGCAGCCCACAACCGGCCTACCGGGACCAGGGTTGGGAAAAACTGTTTTTT
>TRBD2|.|TRBV12-3/TRBV12-4|TRBJ2-1
CATKRGGLPFF
TGTGCCACCAAACGGGGGGGGCTGCCCTTCTTC
>.|.|TRBV6-2/TRBV6-3|TRBJ1-3
CASSNMDSGNTIYF
TGTGCCAGCAGTAACATGGACTCTGGAAACACCATATATTTT
>TRBD2|.|TRBV7-2|TRBJ2-1
CASSSLAGEWNEQFF
TGTGCCAGCAGCTCCCTAGCGGGAGAGTGGAATGAGCAGTTCTTC
>.|.|TRBV4-3|TRBJ1-4
CASSPITSTLETNEKLFF
TGCGCCAGCAGCCCTATAACAAGTACACTGGAAACTAATGAAAAACTGTTTTTT
>.|.|TRBV28|TRBJ1-2
CASSPPAGSGYGYTF
TGTGCCAGCAGTCCCCCGGCAGGGTCTGGCTATGGCTACACCTTC
>.|.|TRBV11-2|TRBJ2-5
CASSPGYSTQYF
TGTGCCAGCAGCCCCGGATACAGCACCCAGTACTTC
>.|.|TRBV5-6|TRBJ2-7
CASSLGTRGSEQYF
TGTGCCAGCAGCTTGGGCACTCGGGGGAGCGAGCAGTACTTC
>.|.|TRBV6-5|TRBJ1-2
CASSLGTFYGYTF
TGTGCCAGCAGCCTTGGGACATTCTATGGCTACACCTTC
>.|few|TRBV4-1|TRBJ2-3
CASSQDGPATSTDTQYF
TGCGCCAGCAGCCAAGATGGCCCAGCGACTAGCACAGATACGCAGTATTTT
>TRBD1|.|TRBV2|TRBJ1-1
CASHRGNTEAFF
TGTGCCAGTCACAGGGGAAACACTGAAGCTTTCTTT
>.|.|TRBV7-2|TRBJ1-2
CASSLVAGDNYGYTF
TGTGCCAGCAGCTTAGTTGCAGGGGATAACTATGGCTACACCTTC
>TRBD1|.|TRBV6-2/TRBV6-3|TRBJ2-7
CASSYTFRDSSYEQYF
TGTGCCAGCAGTTATACGTTCCGGGACAGCTCCTACGAGCAGTACTTC
>.|.|TRBV5-4|TRBJ2-1
CASSQGGGGHSYNEQFF
TGTGCCAGCAGCCAGGGAGGGGGCGGGCACTCCTACAATGAGCAGTTCTTC
>TRBD2|.|TRBV3-1/TRBV3-2|TRBJ2-3
CASSQEGLAGITDTQYF
TGTGCCAGCAGCCAAGAAGGACTAGCGGGGATCACAGATACGCAGTATTTT
>.|.|TRBV5-5|TRBJ2-2
CASSLGQATGELFF
TGTGCCAGCAGCTTGGGGCAAGCCACCGGGGAGCTGTTTTTT
>TRBD2|.|TRBV5-1|TRBJ2-3
CASSPERGARDTQYF
TGCGCCAGCAGTCCTGAGCGGGGGGCCCGAGATACGCAGTATTTT
>.|.|TRBV19|TRBJ2-3
CASSPVGAGWDTQYF
TGTGCCAGTAGTCCCGTGGGGGCAGGGTGGGATACGCAGTATTTT
>.|once|TRBV18|TRBJ1-2
CASSPETALGYGYTF
TGTGCCAGCTCACCAGAGACCGCCCTGGGCTATGGCTACACCTTC